The entry below gives a single T cell receptor (beta chain) sequence along with its context. Trimming stripped 0 bases from V and 5 bases from J, with 15 bases between. This CDR3 has 16 residues. The germline CDR1 and CDR2 sequences are MNHNY and SVGAGI (reference sequence). In the source study's methods: Amplification of reference gene primers provided the estimated nucleated cell counts. Using immunoSEQ multiplex PCR, the repertoire was profiled, and TCRdb retains in-frame clones only, with some absent. V, J and clone size are those of that table, while D and trimming were read from the DNA. The table records about 43,000 clones, roughly 82% of them present only once. The data stem from a study of blood T cell repertoires in COVID-19. Study-level background: Samples of COVID-19 (acute and convalescent) were obtained from the United States, Italy and Spain. T cells, B-cell-depleted T cells, or PBMCs provided the cDNA or gDNA that served as material.

The source is a woman aged 55 to 70 with acute or convalescent COVID-19. The V gene is TRBV6-6, the J gene TRBJ2-3; D possibly corresponds to TRBD2 (7 bases). The sample was peripheral blood. CDR3: CASSYSMGGPEDTQYF. DNA of the CDR3: TGTGCCAGCAGTTACTCGATGGGGGGGCCGGAAGATACGCAGTATTTT.